This T cell receptor (beta chain) is drawn from a study of Graves' ophthalmopathy and Graves' hyperthyroidism. Many counts were recorded for this clonotype. Its antigen is not identified. RNA transcripts were the source from which TCR beta CDR3 regions were amplified. Second-round multiplex PCR came after a first-round RT-PCR that employed HTBI primers. MiXCR, applied by TCRdb to the multiplex PCR reads, yields one record per CDR3 protein. Among roughly 410,000 distinct CDR3 sequences listed, less than 20% were seen once. Diagnosis used clinical symptoms, serum thyroxine, TRAb, thyroid ultrasound and orbital computed tomography. Study-wide findings and caveats: As the model predicted ophthalmopathy progression, it achieved a sensitivity of just over 70% and a specificity of around 72%. Ophthalmopathy could be told apart from stable hyperthyroidism by a 13-signature model (about 89% sensitivity, over 65% specificity).

CDR1 is SQVTM, CDR2 ANQGSEA, per germline. The CDR3 consists of 16 residues. The V end was cut by 0 bases, the J end by 0 bases, with 14 bases between. The rearrangement links TRBV29-1 to TRBJ2-5; weak D call: TRBD2 (7 bases). Material for sequencing was peripheral blood. The source is a young woman with stable Graves' hyperthyroidism. CDR3 protein: CSVEDRGEGDQETQYF. CDR3 sequence (DNA): TGCAGCGTTGAAGATCGAGGGGAGGGGGACCAAGAGACCCAGTACTTC. The whole variable domain, filled in from reference TRBV29-1 and TRBJ2-5, reads SAVISQKPSRDICQRGTSLTIQCQVDSQVTMMFWYRQQPGQSLTLIATANQGSEATYESGFVIDKFPISRPNLTFSTLTVSNMSPEDSSIYLCSVEDRGEGDQETQYFGPGTRLLVL.